A single T cell receptor (beta chain) is shown here with its context. Its specificity is unknown. This sample was included in a study of T cells in Graves' hyperthyroidism and ophthalmopathy. The source material, RNA transcripts, was used to amplify TCR beta CDR3 regions. In the first-round RT-PCR of the TCR CDR3, the HTBI primer set was used. From the multiplex PCR reads, TCRdb called clonotypes with MiXCR, one entry per CDR3 protein. The sample consists of over 700,000 distinct CDR3 sequences, around a sixth of them appearing once. The CDR3 is 15 amino acids. Germline CDR1 and CDR2: LGHDT and YNNKEL (reference sequence). V lost 3 bases to trimming and J lost 1 base; unmatched junction nucleotides: 2. Whole-study results and caveats: Progression to ophthalmopathy was predicted a median of roughly 6.8 months early.

From less than 13 ml of fresh peripheral blood, PBMCs were isolated. The rearrangement joins TRBV3-1 to TRBJ1-5; 8 positions agree with TRBD1. Material: blood. The sequence was collected from a woman in her forties or fifties with Graves' hyperthyroidism that later progressed to Graves' ophthalmopathy. The CDR3 loop reads CASSHAGGSNQPQHF. The CDR3 DNA follows: TGTGCCAGCAGCCACGCAGGGGGCAGCAATCAGCCCCAGCATTTT.